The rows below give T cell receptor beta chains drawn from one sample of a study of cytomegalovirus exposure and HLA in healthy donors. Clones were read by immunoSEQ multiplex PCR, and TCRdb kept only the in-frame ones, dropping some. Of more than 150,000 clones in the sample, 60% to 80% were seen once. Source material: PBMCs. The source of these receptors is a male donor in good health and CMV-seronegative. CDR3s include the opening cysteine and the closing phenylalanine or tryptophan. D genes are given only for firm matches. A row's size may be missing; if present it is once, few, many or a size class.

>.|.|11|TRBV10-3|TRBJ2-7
CAISERDEQYF
TGTGCCATCAGTGAACGAGACGAGCAGTACTTC
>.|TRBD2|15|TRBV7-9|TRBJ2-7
CASSLASGGGYEQYF
TGTGCCAGCAGCTTAGCGTCGGGGGGGGGCTACGAGCAGTACTTC
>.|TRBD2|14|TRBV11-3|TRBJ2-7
CASSLRASGYEQYF
TGTGCCAGCAGCCTAAGGGCTAGCGGATACGAGCAGTACTTC
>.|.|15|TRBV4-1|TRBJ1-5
CASSQVRGGNQPQHF
TGCGCCAGCAGCCAAGTCAGAGGAGGGAATCAGCCCCAGCATTTT
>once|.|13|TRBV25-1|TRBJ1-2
CASSEGGTHGYTF
TGTGCCAGCAGTGAAGGGGGGACGCATGGCTACACCTTC
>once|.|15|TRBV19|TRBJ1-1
CASSTPRGVGTEAFF
TGTGCCAGTAGTACCCCAAGAGGAGTGGGCACTGAAGCTTTCTTT
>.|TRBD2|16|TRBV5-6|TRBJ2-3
CASSLVRVAGGDTQYF
TGTGCCAGCAGCTTGGTTCGGGTAGCGGGAGGAGATACGCAGTATTTT
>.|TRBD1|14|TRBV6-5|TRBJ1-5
CASSTGQTNQPQHF
TGTGCCAGCAGTACGGGACAGACAAATCAGCCCCAGCATTTT
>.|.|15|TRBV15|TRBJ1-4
CATSRDRQLNEKLFF
TGTGCCACCAGCAGAGATCGACAGCTTAATGAAAAACTGTTTTTT
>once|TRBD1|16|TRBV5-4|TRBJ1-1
CASSISGRGLNTEAFF
TGTGCCAGCAGCATTTCGGGCAGGGGGCTTAACACTGAAGCTTTCTTT
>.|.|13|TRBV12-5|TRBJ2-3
CASGGGSTDTQYF
TGTGCTAGTGGCGGGGGATCCACAGATACGCAGTATTTT
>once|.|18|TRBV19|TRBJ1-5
CASSILSGNHYSNQPQHF
TGTGCCAGTAGTATCCTATCAGGGAACCACTATAGCAATCAGCCCCAGCATTTT
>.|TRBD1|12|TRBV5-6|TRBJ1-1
CASSRDSPEAFF
TGTGCCAGCAGCCGGGACAGCCCTGAAGCTTTCTTT
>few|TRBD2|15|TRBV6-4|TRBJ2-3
CASSDSSGGADTQYF
TGTGCCAGCAGTGACTCTAGCGGGGGGGCAGATACGCAGTATTTT
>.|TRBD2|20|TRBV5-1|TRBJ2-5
CASSYRSIGPGLAGAETQYF
TGCGCCAGCAGTTACCGATCGATTGGACCAGGGCTAGCGGGAGCGGAGACCCAGTACTTC
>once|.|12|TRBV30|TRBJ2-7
CAWKQGTYEQYF
TGTGCCTGGAAGCAGGGTACCTACGAGCAGTACTTC
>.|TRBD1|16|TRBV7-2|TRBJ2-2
CASSLFGQGHTGELFF
TGTGCCAGCAGCTTATTTGGACAGGGCCACACCGGGGAGCTGTTTTTT
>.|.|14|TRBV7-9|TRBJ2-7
CASTLDLNSYEQYF
TGTGCCAGCACCCTAGATCTGAATTCCTACGAGCAGTACTTC
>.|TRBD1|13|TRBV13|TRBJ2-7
CASSLDRDYEQYF
TGTGCCAGCAGCTTGGACAGGGACTACGAGCAGTACTTC
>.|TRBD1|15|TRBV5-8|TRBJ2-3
CASSGGTGATDTQYF
TGTGCCAGCAGTGGGGGGACAGGGGCCACAGATACGCAGTATTTT
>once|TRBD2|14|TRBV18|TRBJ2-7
CASSSGTSDYEQYF
TGTGCCAGCTCATCCGGGACTAGCGACTACGAGCAGTACTTC
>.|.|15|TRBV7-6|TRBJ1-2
CASSLSGTKSGGYTF
TGTGCCAGCAGCCTATCCGGGACAAAAAGCGGTGGCTACACCTTC
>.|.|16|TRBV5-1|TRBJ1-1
CASSSGTFLGNTEAFF
TGCGCCAGCAGCAGTGGGACATTCCTGGGGAACACTGAAGCTTTCTTT
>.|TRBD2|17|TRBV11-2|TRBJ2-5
CASSLGPAGLLLGTQYF
TGTGCCAGCAGCCTAGGCCCAGCGGGGCTCCTCCTGGGGACCCAGTACTTC
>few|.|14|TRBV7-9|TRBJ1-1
CASSPSGRNTEAFF
TGTGCCAGCAGCCCTTCGGGGAGGAACACTGAAGCTTTCTTT
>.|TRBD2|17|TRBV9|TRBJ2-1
CASSPGLAGAFYNEQFF
TGTGCCAGCAGCCCCGGACTAGCGGGGGCCTTTTACAATGAGCAGTTCTTC
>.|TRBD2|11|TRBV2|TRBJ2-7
CASTGGNEQYF
TGTGCCAGCACGGGAGGGAACGAGCAGTACTTC
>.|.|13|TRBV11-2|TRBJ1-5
CASSLDGPTPQHF
TGTGCCAGCAGCTTAGATGGGCCGACGCCCCAGCATTTT
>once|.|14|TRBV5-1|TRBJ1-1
CASSWTTGNTEAFF
TGCGCCAGCAGCTGGACGACAGGGAACACTGAAGCTTTCTTT
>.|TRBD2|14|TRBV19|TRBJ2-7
CASRGGGPPYEQYF
TGTGCCAGTAGGGGGGGAGGGCCCCCCTACGAGCAGTACTTC
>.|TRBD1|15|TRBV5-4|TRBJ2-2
CASSRGQGLSGELFF
TGTGCCAGCAGCCGGGGACAGGGGTTGTCCGGGGAGCTGTTTTTT
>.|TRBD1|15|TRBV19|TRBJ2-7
CASSEDRELSYEQYF
TGTGCCAGTAGCGAAGACAGGGAACTCTCCTACGAGCAGTACTTC
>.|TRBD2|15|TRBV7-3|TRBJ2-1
CASSPSAGVFDEQFF
TGTGCCAGCAGCCCCTCAGCGGGAGTCTTCGATGAGCAGTTCTTC
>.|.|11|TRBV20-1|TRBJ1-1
CSANGRGEAFF
TGCAGTGCTAACGGAAGAGGTGAAGCTTTCTTT
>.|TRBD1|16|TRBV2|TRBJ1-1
CASSEVDRAPYGEAFF
TGTGCCAGCAGTGAAGTAGACAGGGCTCCTTATGGTGAAGCTTTCTTT
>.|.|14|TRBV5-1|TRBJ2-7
CASSLSYSGYEQYF
TGCGCCAGCAGCTTATCCTATTCAGGCTACGAGCAGTACTTC
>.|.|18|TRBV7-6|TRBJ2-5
CASSLEGGSGGFQETQYF
TGTGCCAGCAGCTTAGAAGGAGGCTCGGGGGGCTTCCAAGAGACCCAGTACTTC
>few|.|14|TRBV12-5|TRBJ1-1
CASGEGGWSTEAFF
TGTGCTAGTGGTGAAGGGGGATGGAGCACTGAAGCTTTCTTT
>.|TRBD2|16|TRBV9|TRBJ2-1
CASSVVGSGRVDEQFF
TGTGCCAGCAGCGTAGTAGGTAGCGGGAGAGTCGATGAGCAGTTCTTC
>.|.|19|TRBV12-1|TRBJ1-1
CASSFKSDRGKEKNTEAFF
TGTGCCAGCAGCTTTAAGTCCGACAGGGGTAAGGAAAAGAACACTGAAGCTTTCTTT
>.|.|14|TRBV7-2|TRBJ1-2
CAIITRDTNYGYTF
TGTGCCATAATCACCCGGGACACTAACTATGGCTACACCTTC
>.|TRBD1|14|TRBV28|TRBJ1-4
CASSLQGAYEKLFF
TGTGCCAGCAGTTTACAGGGGGCCTATGAAAAACTGTTTTTT
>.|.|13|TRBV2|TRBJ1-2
CASSGGGDYGYTF
TGTGCCAGCAGTGGAGGGGGGGACTATGGCTACACCTTC
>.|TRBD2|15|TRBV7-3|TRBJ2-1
CASSPSGIGGNEQFF
TGTGCCAGCAGCCCTAGCGGGATAGGGGGGAATGAGCAGTTCTTC
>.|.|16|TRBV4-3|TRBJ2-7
CASSQEAVVSSYEQYF
TGCGCCAGCAGCCAAGAGGCCGTTGTCAGCTCCTACGAGCAGTACTTC
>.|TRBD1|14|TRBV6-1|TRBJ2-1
CASSWDSPYNEQFF
TGTGCCAGCAGTTGGGACAGCCCGTACAATGAGCAGTTCTTC
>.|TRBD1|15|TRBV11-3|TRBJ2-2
CASSSRQGSSGELFF
TGTGCCAGCAGCTCCCGACAGGGTAGTTCCGGGGAGCTGTTTTTT
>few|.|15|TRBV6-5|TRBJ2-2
CASSSLSDPTGELFF
TGTGCCAGCAGTTCCCTTAGCGATCCCACCGGGGAGCTGTTTTTT
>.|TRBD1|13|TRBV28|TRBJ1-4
CASTGTVNEKLFF
TGTGCCAGCACTGGGACAGTTAATGAAAAACTGTTTTTT
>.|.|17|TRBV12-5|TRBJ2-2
CASGLSPGERGTGELFF
TGTGCTAGTGGCCTTTCTCCCGGGGAGAGAGGCACCGGGGAGCTGTTTTTT